The 10 T cell receptor beta chains presented below share a single source sample, sequenced in a study of T cells expressing NK-cell markers. For each CDR3 protein, TCRdb gives one entry from its re-call of the 5' RACE reads, without DNA. This sample carries over 200,000 distinct CDR3 sequences, with approximately 0.42% going to the ten biggest clones. The sample taken for sequencing was blood T cells: a sorted CD56 or NKG2C T cell subset, CD4+ or CD8+ T cells, or bulk PBMC T cells (not recorded which). These receptors were obtained from a man younger than 35 in good health.

The chain is built from TRBV13 and TRBJ2-7; TCRdb's assignment of TRBD1 cannot be checked, as there is no DNA. Germline assignment: CDR1 PRHDT and CDR2 FYEKMQ (reference sequence). The CDR3 has 16 residues. The CDR3 loop reads CASSLVRDRVPYEQYF.

The chain carries TRBV28 and TRBJ2-1; the TCRdb D gene call, TRBD2, has no DNA to confirm it. The germline V gene has CDR1 MDHEN and CDR2 SYDVKM. The CDR3 loop spans 12 amino acids. CDR3: CASSLSSGMEFF.

This chain uses TRBV5-1 with TRBJ1-2. CDR3 length equals 14 residues. Germline V gene data show CDR1 as SGHRS and CDR2 as YFSETQ. CDR3 sequence reads: CASSFTGVNYGYTF.

This chain joins TRBV4-3 and TRBJ1-4; the TRBD1 assignment by TCRdb is unverifiable without DNA. The CDR3 runs 15 residues. CDR1 and CDR2 from the germline V gene are LGHNA and YSLEER. This chain's CDR3 is CASSQGAGLNEKLFF.

The rearrangement joins TRBV20-1 to TRBJ2-5; TCRdb names TRBD2, which stays unverified in the absence of DNA. The CDR3 contains 15 residues. Germline CDR1 DFQATT, CDR2 SNEGSKA (reference sequence). CDR3 sequence reads: CSARDRPGRQETQYF.

The chain combines TRBV6-1 with TRBJ2-1; TCRdb reports TRBD2, a call that lacks DNA to check it against. Germline V gene lookup returns CDR1 MNHNS and CDR2 SASEGT. CDR3 length equals 13 residues. CDR3 amino acids: CASRSAGVYEQFF.

V and J are TRBV15 and TRBJ1-3; TCRdb picks TRBD1, but there is no DNA to check that call. The CDR3 loop spans 15 amino acids. Looked up from germline, CDR1 is LNHNV and CDR2 is YYDKDF (reference sequence). The CDR3 spells CATSRDRGSGNTIYF.

The chain is built from TRBV12-3 or TRBV12-4 and TRBJ2-2; TCRdb's D gene call, TRBD2, goes unchecked for lack of DNA. The CDR3 sequence is 16 residues long. Here the CDR3 reads CASSSPDRSGSGELFF.

V usage is TRBV5-1 and J usage is TRBJ1-2. Germline CDR1 reads SGHRS; CDR2 reads YFSETQ. This CDR3 has 13 amino acids. CDR3 region: CASSGEAGYGYTF. Together with reference TRBV5-1 and TRBJ1-2, the CDR3 gives the full variable domain: KAGVTQTPRYLIKTRGQQVTLSCSPISGHRSVSWYQQTPGQGLQFLFEYFSETQRNKGNFPGRFSGRQFSNSRSEMNVSTLELGDSALYLCASSGEAGYGYTFGSGTRLTVV.

The chain employs TRBV7-9 and TRBJ2-3; TCRdb reports TRBD2, a call that lacks DNA to check it against. CDR3 size: 14 residues. Germline lookup yields CDR1 SEHNR and CDR2 FQNEAQ (reference sequence). The CDR3: CASRASGSTDTQYF.